Listed here is a single T cell receptor beta chain. It has no known antigen specificity. It has no much larger one-base neighbor in the sample; base qualities were not kept. These data are taken from a study of T cells in localized non-small cell lung cancer (dated by TCRdb to about 2020). Background on the whole study: The study examined T cell repertoires in 236 patients with early-stage NSCLC and compared tumors with uninvolved tumor-adjacent lungs. The cohort was made up of 200 to 250 treatment-naive NSCLC patients whose localized lung tumors had been resected. The mean age of the NSCLC patients was just over 65 years, with 130 or so men and 100 to 110 women. Study-wide conclusions, independent of this receptor: Multi-region tumor sequencing was not performed, so intratumor heterogeneity could not be excluded. A median of around 60 of the top 100 tumor clones turned up in the paired uninvolved adjacent lung, and some 28 of those clones also ranked among the top 100 of that same adjacent lung. Higher blood T cell density associated with longer overall survival, while higher adjacent-lung clonality associated with shorter survival. Since the design was exploratory, TCR variables were selected using unadjusted p-values with no false-discovery rate correction. Uninvolved tumor-adjacent lung showed the highest T cell clonality, higher than tumor, which suggests more focused antigenic responses in the uninvolved tumor-adjacent lung.

The immunoSEQ Assay was used to sequence TCR beta CDR3 regions from DNA. From the authors' description of their analysis: To compute T cell density, TCR beta template counts were normalized to usable DNA, which was estimated by amplifying housekeeping genes. Richness was estimated using the preseqR package, with extrapolation to 400,000 templates for PBMC samples and to 120,000 templates for tissue samples. Clonality was taken to be one minus Pielou's evenness. Differential abundance testing on productive amino-acid clonotypes, with a minimum total count of 5 and an alpha of 0.1, was used to identify tissue-enriched TCRs. The Jaccard Index and the Morisita Overlap Index were used to measure how much the repertoires overlapped between compartments. GLIPH grouped TCR beta CDR3s together with public tetramer-defined viral CDR3s, and a viral motif had to include at least three viral sequences and also show V-gene enrichment. TCRdb limited this immuneACCESS table to in-frame rearrangements with V and J called. A share of clones is missing; checked studies link under half to unresolved V genes, and the rest is unexplained. Clone size and the V and J calls come from that table; the DNA yielded D and trimming. A total of 35,000 to 45,000 clones appear in this sample, 85% to 90% of them only once. The top ten clonotypes cover roughly 2.6% of the sample.

At diagnosis, tumor, uninvolved tumor-adjacent lung and peripheral blood were collected and then preserved as a mix of FFPE and fresh-frozen material. For TCR repertoire profiling, the blood samples were analyzed as peripheral blood mononuclear cells. The clonotype comes from a female donor older than 55 with stage I squamous cell lung carcinoma. The sample was peripheral blood, taken before any cancer treatment.

The nucleotide sequence reads TGTGCCATCAGTGAGTCCGGGACAGAAAACATTCAGTACTTC. The resulting protein is CAISESGTENIQYF. The V and J segments used are TRBV10-3 and TRBJ2-4; 7 bases in the junction line up with TRBD1. The CDR3 measures 14 amino acids from cysteine to phenylalanine. Of all the DNA, just the CDR3 is kept, 42 bases in frame from base 1. Trimming takes 0 bases off V and 5 bases off J; junction bases not matched to a gene: 1. The CDR1 and CDR2 encoded by the germline V gene are ENHRY and SYGVKD.